The following is a T cell receptor (beta chain) sequence with its context. The data originate from a study of blood T cell repertoires in COVID-19. CDR1 KGHDR and CDR2 SFDVKD come from the germline V gene. The CDR3 is made up of 13 amino acids. Trimming removed 0 bases from V and 5 bases from J, with 4 bases in between. TCRdb's table, derived via immunoSEQ multiplex PCR, lists solely in-frame clones and lacks some. This table has 80,000 to 100,000 clones, approximately 86% appearing once. The sequencing input was peripheral blood. V and J are TRBV24-1 and TRBJ1-5; no definite D call. This TCR was recovered from a woman aged 60-75 years in a cohort sampled during active or convalescent COVID-19. CDR3 residues: CATSDLGDQPQHF. The CDR3 DNA follows: TGTGCCACCAGTGATTTGGGAGATCAGCCCCAGCATTTT.